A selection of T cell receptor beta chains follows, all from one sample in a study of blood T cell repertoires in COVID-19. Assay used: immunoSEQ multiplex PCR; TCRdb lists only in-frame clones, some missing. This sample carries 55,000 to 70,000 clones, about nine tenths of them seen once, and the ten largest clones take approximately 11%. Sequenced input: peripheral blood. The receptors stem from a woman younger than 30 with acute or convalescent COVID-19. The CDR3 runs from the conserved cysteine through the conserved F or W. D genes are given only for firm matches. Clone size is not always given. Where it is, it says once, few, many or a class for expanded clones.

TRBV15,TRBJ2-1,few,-,CATQDQETYNEQFF,TGTGCCACACAAGATCAGGAAACCTACAATGAGCAGTTCTTC
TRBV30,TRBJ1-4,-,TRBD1,CAWSRDRGDEKLFF,TGTGCCTGGAGTCGGGACAGGGGGGATGAAAAACTGTTTTTT
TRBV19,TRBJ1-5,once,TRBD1,CASSTDRNQPQHF,TGTGCCAGTAGTACGGACAGGAATCAGCCCCAGCATTTT
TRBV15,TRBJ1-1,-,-,CATSRDFFKDSGTEAFF,TGTGCCACCAGCAGAGATTTTTTCAAGGACAGCGGCACTGAAGCTTTCTTT
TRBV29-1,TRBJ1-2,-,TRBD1,CSAGGQGGNSGYTF,TGCAGCGCCGGCGGACAGGGGGGGAACTCTGGCTACACCTTC
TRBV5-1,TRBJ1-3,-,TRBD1,CASSLDGTGAGNTIYF,TGCGCCAGCAGCTTGGATGGGACAGGGGCAGGAAACACCATATATTTT
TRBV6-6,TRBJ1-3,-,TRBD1,CASSRETGTGGGNTIYF,TGTGCCAGCAGTCGCGAAACCGGGACAGGGGGTGGAAACACCATATATTTT
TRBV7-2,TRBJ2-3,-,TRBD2,CASSVHSGRRGTDTQYF,TGTGCCAGCAGCGTCCATAGCGGGAGAAGGGGCACAGATACGCAGTATTTT
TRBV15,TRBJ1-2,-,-,CATSRDLGTDYGYTF,TGTGCCACCAGCAGAGATTTGGGGACTGACTATGGCTACACCTTC
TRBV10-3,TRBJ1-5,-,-,CAISGQRNQPQHF,TGTGCCATCAGTGGGCAGCGAAATCAGCCCCAGCATTTT
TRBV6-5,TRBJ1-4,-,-,CASSIDRATNEKLFF,TGTGCCAGCAGTATTGACCGGGCAACTAATGAAAAACTGTTTTTT
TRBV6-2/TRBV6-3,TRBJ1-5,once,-,CASSQAGQPNQPQHF,TGTGCCAGCAGTCAAGCAGGACAGCCGAATCAGCCCCAGCATTTT
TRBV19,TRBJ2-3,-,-,CASSMLAIGTDTQYF,TGTGCCAGTAGTATGCTAGCGATAGGGACAGATACGCAGTATTTT
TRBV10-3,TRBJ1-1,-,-,CAIRTRTSQATEAFF,TGTGCCATCAGGACCCGAACCTCTCAGGCCACTGAAGCTTTCTTT
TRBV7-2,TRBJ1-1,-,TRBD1,CASSLGQGFTAEAFF,TGTGCCAGCAGCTTAGGACAGGGCTTTACTGCTGAAGCTTTCTTT
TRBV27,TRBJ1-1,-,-,CASSTTGRAEAFF,TGTGCCAGCAGTACGACTGGGAGAGCTGAAGCTTTCTTT
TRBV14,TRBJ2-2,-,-,CASFHYRAGELFF,TGTGCCAGCTTTCACTACAGGGCCGGGGAGCTGTTTTTT
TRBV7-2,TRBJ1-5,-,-,CASSLVVNSNQPQHF,TGTGCCAGCAGCTTAGTTGTAAATAGCAATCAGCCCCAGCATTTT
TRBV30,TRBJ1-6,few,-,CAWNRDIKDSPLHF,TGTGCCTGGAACAGGGACATAAAGGATTCACCCCTCCACTTT
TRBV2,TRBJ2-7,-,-,CASVRGGGYEQYF,TGTGCCAGCGTGAGGGGGGGCGGCTACGAGCAGTACTTC
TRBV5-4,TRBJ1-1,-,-,CASSSSANLMNTEAFF,TGTGCCAGCAGCTCCAGTGCAAACCTTATGAACACTGAAGCTTTCTTT
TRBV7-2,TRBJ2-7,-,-,CASSLGDLGRGAYEQYF,TGTGCCAGCAGCTTAGGGGATTTGGGTCGGGGGGCATACGAGCAGTACTTC
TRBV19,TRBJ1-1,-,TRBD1,CASSQGATEAFF,TGTGCCAGTAGCCAGGGGGCCACTGAAGCTTTCTTT
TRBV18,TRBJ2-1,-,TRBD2,CASSGAGESEQFF,TGTGCCAGCTCGGGAGCGGGAGAGAGTGAGCAGTTCTTC
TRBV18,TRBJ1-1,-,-,CASSRDTMNTEAFF,TGTGCCAGCTCACGGGACACTATGAACACTGAAGCTTTCTTT
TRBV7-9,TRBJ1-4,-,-,CASSLGSHNEKLFF,TGTGCCAGCAGCTTGGGGAGCCATAATGAAAAACTGTTTTTT
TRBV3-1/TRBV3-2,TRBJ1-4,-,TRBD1,CASSRTSDRLNEKLFF,TGTGCCAGCAGCCGAACATCGGACAGGCTAAATGAAAAACTGTTTTTT
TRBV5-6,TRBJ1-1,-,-,CASSLAGRGYTEAFF,TGTGCCAGCAGCTTGGCAGGGCGAGGATACACTGAAGCTTTCTTT
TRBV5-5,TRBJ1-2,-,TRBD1,CASTLRGRAGGGYTF,TGTGCCAGCACTTTGAGGGGGCGGGCTGGAGGTGGCTACACCTTC
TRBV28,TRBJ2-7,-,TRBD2,CASSIVTSGGSYEQYF,TGTGCCAGCAGTATCGTCACTAGCGGGGGTTCCTACGAGCAGTACTTC
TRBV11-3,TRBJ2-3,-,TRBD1,CASSFTGDGTDTQYF,TGTGCCAGCAGCTTTACAGGGGATGGCACAGATACGCAGTATTTT
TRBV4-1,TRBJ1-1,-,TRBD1,CASRKTGGTEAFF,TGCGCCAGCAGAAAAACAGGGGGCACTGAAGCTTTCTTT
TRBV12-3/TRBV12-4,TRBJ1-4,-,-,CASSLARDEKLFF,TGTGCCAGCAGTTTAGCGAGGGATGAAAAACTGTTTTTT
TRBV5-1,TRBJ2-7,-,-,CASSRGIAYEQYF,TGCGCCAGCAGCCGGGGGATCGCCTACGAGCAGTACTTC
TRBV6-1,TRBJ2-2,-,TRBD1,CASSEYRQGVTGELFF,TGTGCCAGCAGCGAATATCGACAGGGGGTGACTGGGGAGCTGTTTTTT
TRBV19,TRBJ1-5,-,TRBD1,CASSNDRVNQPQHF,TGTGCCAGTAGTAACGACAGGGTGAATCAGCCCCAGCATTTT
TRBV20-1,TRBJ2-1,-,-,CSAREIYEQFF,TGCAGTGCTAGAGAAATCTATGAGCAGTTCTTC
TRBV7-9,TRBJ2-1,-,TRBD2,CASTLPPGTRGPNEQFF,TGTGCCAGCACTCTCCCTCCCGGGACTAGGGGCCCCAATGAGCAGTTCTTC
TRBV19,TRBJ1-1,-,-,CASSQPRTSRNTEAFF,TGTGCCAGTAGTCAACCCCGGACTTCTAGGAACACTGAAGCTTTCTTT
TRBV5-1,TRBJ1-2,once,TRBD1,CASSFGTGISYGYTF,TGCGCCAGCAGCTTCGGGACAGGAATTTCCTATGGCTACACCTTC